These 27 T cell receptor beta chains share one sample of origin, sequenced in a study of glioma-infiltrating T cells. Amplification of TCR alpha and beta CDR3 regions from RNA used iRepertoire nested multiplex PCR. In TCRdb, the multiplex PCR reads were re-called with MiXCR into one record per CDR3 protein. The sample lists under 200,000 distinct CDR3 sequences, approximately 30% occurring once. Input material: glioma tissue, nonneoplastic brain tissue, or PBMCs (not recorded which). The receptors shown here come from a human donor with low-grade glioma or glioblastoma, undergoing nonglioma brain surgery, or in good health (not recorded which).

A word on this clonotype: A much bigger clone sits one base away, suggesting this may be a read error. CDR3 sequence reads: CASSLEAGNEKFF. For the CDR3, the DNA is TGTGCCAGCAGCTTAGAAGCGGGAAATGAGAAGTTCTTC. The chain uses TRBV7-9 and TRBJ2-1, with 7 bases matching TRBD2. Germline V gene lookup returns CDR1 SEHNR and CDR2 FQNEAQ (reference sequence). The CDR3 covers 13 residues. Based on the CDR3 plus reference TRBV7-9 and TRBJ2-1, the full variable domain is DTGVSQNPRHKITKRGQNVTFRCDPISEHNRLYWYRQTLGQGPEFLTYFQNEAQLEKSRLLSDRFSAERPKGSFSTLEIQRTEQGDSAMYLCASSLEAGNEKFFGPGTRLTVL.

This clonotype showed up many times. This sequence joins TRBV6-2 or TRBV6-3 and TRBJ2-1; D remains ambiguous. The CDR3 runs to 13 residues. The ends were cut back, 2 bases at V and 8 bases at J, with 10 bases in the middle. CDR1 and CDR2 (germline): MNHEY, SVGEGT. Here the CDR3 reads CASSYGQLDEQFF. CDR3 sequence (DNA): TGTGCCAGCAGTTACGGGCAGTTGGATGAGCAGTTCTTC.

With regard to this clonotype: Being one base from a much bigger clone, this may be a read error. Here the CDR3 reads CVSRRTRGETQYF. The CDR3 DNA is TGTGTCAGCAGGCGGACGAGGGGAGAGACCCAGTACTTC. This rearrangement joins TRBV12-3 or TRBV12-4 to TRBJ2-5, with D perhaps being TRBD1 or TRBD2 (5 bases each). The CDR3 covers 13 residues.

The J gene is TRBJ1-2, the V gene TRBV30; 7 positions match TRBD1. V shed 5 bases and J 6 bases; nucleotides not matched to a gene: 15. The CDR3 runs to 15 residues. In germline, CDR1 is GTSNPN, CDR2 SVGIG (reference sequence). The CDR3 loop reads CAWGRGQAALNGYTF. CDR3 nucleotide sequence: TGTGCCTGGGGACGTGGACAGGCTGCGTTGAATGGCTACACCTTC.

About this clonotype itself: Possible read error: a much larger clone is one base away. The gene calls are TRBV7-2 and TRBJ2-7, with D possibly TRBD2 on 5 matching bases. The CDR3 is 14 residues long. CDR1 is SGHTA, CDR2 FQGNSA, per germline. V was clipped by 5 bases and J by 0 bases, with 11 bases between them. CDR3 protein: CASSDGIASYEQYF. In nucleotides, the CDR3 is TGTGCCAGCAGCGACGGGATAGCCTCCTACGAGCAGTACTTC. Filled out from reference TRBV7-2 and TRBJ2-7, the complete variable domain reads GAGVSQSPSNKVTEKGKDVELRCDPISGHTALYWYRQSLGQGLEFLIYFQGNSAPDKSGLPSDRFSAERTGGSVSTLTIQRTQQEDSAVYLCASSDGIASYEQYFGPGTRLTVT.

This clonotype appeared many times. V and J are TRBV27 and TRBJ2-7; possible D gene TRBD2, 5 bases. Germline values: CDR1 MNHEY, CDR2 SMNVEV (reference sequence). V shed 5 bases and J shed 2 bases, with 22 bases lying between them. The CDR3 extends over 17 amino acids. The CDR3 region has the DNA TGTGCCAGCAGTCTCTCCCCCGGTTATAGCGCTACCTACGAGCAGTACTTC. This translates into CASSLSPGYSATYEQYF.

This clonotype was seen just once. One base away lies a much larger clone, so this may be a sequencing read error. The rearrangement links TRBV19 to TRBJ1-2; D is unresolved. This CDR3 is built from 16 residues. The V gene lost 5 bases and the J gene lost 4 bases, with 20 bases spanning the gap. Germline V CDR1 and CDR2: LNHDA, SQIVND (reference sequence). CDR3 nucleotides: TGTGCCAGTAGTGCGACTACAGCTCCAGATATCTATGGCTACACCTTC. This gives the protein CASSATTAPDIYGYTF.

This clonotype was observed a few times. The chain joins TRBV12-3 or TRBV12-4 to TRBJ1-3, with D possibly being TRBD1 (5 bases). Trimming shortened V by 6 bases and J by 1 base, and 10 bases separated the two germline ends. CDR3 length: 14 amino acids. CDR3 in amino acids: CASRGDGSGNTIYF. CDR3 nucleotides: TGTGCCAGCAGAGGGGATGGGTCTGGAAACACCATATATTTT.

This rearrangement joins TRBV9 to TRBJ2-3; 9 bases line up with TRBD2. The CDR3 runs to 19 residues. The germline V gene has CDR1 SGDLS and CDR2 YYNGEE. V shed 3 bases and J 0 bases; nucleotides not matched to a gene: 14. The CDR3 loop reads CASSAGGAGGRGSTDTQYF. The CDR3 DNA is TGTGCCAGCAGCGCGGGAGGGGCGGGAGGGCGAGGAAGCACAGATACGCAGTATTTT.

The sample holds many counts of this clonotype. The gene calls are TRBV28 and TRBJ2-7, with 7 bases aligning to TRBD1. The J segment lost 1 base and the V segment lost 5 bases, leaving 5 bases of the junction unmatched. The CDR3 has 14 amino acids. CDR1 and CDR2 from the germline V gene are MDHEN and SYDVKM. This CDR3 reads CASSPSTGSYEQYF. In nucleotides, the CDR3 is TGTGCCAGCAGTCCCTCGACAGGGTCCTACGAGCAGTACTTC.

This clonotype has a count of ten or more. The J gene is TRBJ1-1, the V gene TRBV5-4, with D perhaps TRBD1 (6 bases). The V and J ends lost 4 bases and 4 bases respectively, with 14 bases between them. CDR1 and CDR2 (germline): SGHNT, YYREEE (reference sequence). The CDR3 is 14 amino acids. The CDR3 DNA follows: TGTGCCAGCAGCCCCATGGACAGTGGCACTGAAGCTTTCTTT. The encoded protein is CASSPMDSGTEAFF.

This clonotype was counted between two and nine times. This chain connects TRBV30 to TRBJ2-3; 7 nucleotides line up with TRBD2. The V segment lost 3 bases and the J segment 0 bases; nucleotides outside the gene matches: 6. The CDR3 spans 15 residues. CDR1 and CDR2 (germline): GTSNPN, SVGIG (reference sequence). CDR3 coding DNA: TGTGCCTGGAGGCTTAGCGGGTGGAGCACAGATACGCAGTATTTT. This translates into CAWRLSGWSTDTQYF.

CDR3 amino acids: CASSVDRGSYEQYF. The CDR3 coding sequence is TGTGCCAGCAGCGTAGATAGGGGCTCCTACGAGCAGTACTTC. This chain uses TRBV9 with TRBJ2-7; the D gene is possibly TRBD1 (5 bases). The CDR3 spans 14 residues. CDR1 is SGDLS, CDR2 YYNGEE, per germline. The V end was cut by 0 bases, the J end by 0 bases, with 7 bases between.

The CDR3 sequence: CASAPASGHGSPLHF. Here the CDR3 DNA reads TGTGCTAGTGCCCCTGCCAGTGGGCACGGTTCACCCCTCCACTTT. The V call is TRBV12-5, the J call TRBJ1-6; D is uncertain. V was cut by 7 bases and J by 9 bases, with 19 bases left in between. The CDR3 has 15 residues. In germline, CDR1 is LGHNT, CDR2 FRNRAP.

With regard to this clonotype: A much larger clone lies one base from this, so it may be a read error. V and J are TRBV7-9 and TRBJ2-5; D is possibly TRBD1 (7 bases). This CDR3 contains 15 residues. The V end was cut by 1 base, the J end by 5 bases, with 14 bases between. Germline CDR1 is SEHNR and CDR2 is FQNEAQ (reference sequence). DNA of the CDR3: TGTGCCAGCAGCTTAGGCGGGACAGTAGGGGAGACCCAGTACTTC. Translated: CASSLGGTVGETQYF.

The rearrangement links TRBV7-3 to TRBJ1-1, with D tentatively TRBD1 (6 bases). Looked up from germline, CDR1 is SGHTA and CDR2 is FQGTGA. The CDR3 is made up of 14 amino acids. V shed 5 bases and J shed 4 bases, with 14 bases lying between them. The CDR3 coding sequence is TGTGCCAGCAGCCTACAACGGGGGGCCACTGAAGCTTTCTTT. Protein: CASSLQRGATEAFF.

Many counts were recorded for this clonotype. The V call is TRBV15, the J call TRBJ2-1; no clear D gene. Trimming cost V 1 base and J 4 bases, with 14 bases left between them. CDR3 length equals 16 residues. Germline CDR1 and CDR2: LNHNV and YYDKDF (reference sequence). This CDR3 is CATSRGPWIPYNEQFF. In DNA, the CDR3 is TGTGCCACCAGCAGAGGACCCTGGATCCCATACAATGAGCAGTTCTTC.

As to this clonotype: A much larger clone sits a single nucleotide away, making a read error possible. The genes are TRBV10-3 and TRBJ2-7; 9 bases match TRBD2. Germline V gene data show CDR1 as ENHRY and CDR2 as SYGVKD. This CDR3 has 14 residues. Trimming at V came to 4 bases and at J to 7 bases, leaving 8 bases not matched to a gene. The CDR3 protein is CAISVSGSRDEQYF. DNA of the CDR3: TGTGCCATCAGTGTTAGCGGGAGTCGGGATGAGCAGTACTTC.

The chain recombines TRBV7-9 with TRBJ2-2, with D possibly TRBD1 on 6 matching bases. The V gene lost 5 bases and the J gene lost 7 bases, with 17 bases spanning the gap. The CDR3 contains 15 residues. Germline V lookup: CDR1 SEHNR, CDR2 FQNEAQ (reference sequence). CDR3 nucleotide sequence: TGTGCCAGCAGCCCTCCCGGCAGGGGAAACGGGGAGCTGTTTTTT. As protein: CASSPPGRGNGELFF.

This chain connects TRBV24-1 to TRBJ2-1, with D perhaps matching TRBD1 (5 bases). Trimming left V 12 bases short and J 10 bases short, with 12 bases between. CDR3 size: 10 residues. The germline V gene has CDR1 KGHDR and CDR2 SFDVKD. Written as DNA, the CDR3 is TGTGCCTCCCACCCAGGGGAGCAGTTCTTC. Protein: CASHPGEQFF.

This clonotype occurred many times. The genes are TRBV25-1 and TRBJ1-4; D is possibly TRBD1 (6 bases). Trimming left V 3 bases short and J 7 bases short, with 15 bases between. The CDR3 is made up of 15 amino acids. Germline V gene lookup returns CDR1 MGHDK and CDR2 SYGVNS. CDR3 nucleotides: TGTGCCAGCAGTGAGGAACAGGGAAAGAGTGAAAAACTGTTTTTT. Protein sequence: CASSEEQGKSEKLFF.

The chain has TRBV4-1 and TRBJ2-2, with D perhaps matching TRBD1 or TRBD2 (6 bases each). CDR1 MGHRA and CDR2 YSYEKL come from the germline V gene. Trimming removed 7 bases at V and 0 bases at J, with 12 bases between. The CDR3 is 15 amino acids. The CDR3: CASKGGVTNTGELFF. The CDR3, as DNA: TGCGCCAGCAAGGGGGGCGTTACGAACACCGGGGAGCTGTTTTTT.

The chain has TRBV25-1 and TRBJ2-7; D ambiguous. Trimming removed 4 bases at V and 10 bases at J, with 20 bases between. Germline-derived CDR1 and CDR2 are MGHDK and SYGVNS. The CDR3 length is 14 residues. CDR3 DNA sequence: TGTGCCAGCAGTGGTCCAGCTCCCATTGAGAAACAGTACTTC. Its translation: CASSGPAPIEKQYF.

V gene TRBV4-3 combines with J gene TRBJ2-4, with 14 bases identical to TRBD2. CDR3 length: 20 amino acids. V gave up 4 bases and J gave up 1 base; unmatched junction bases: 12. The germline CDR1 and CDR2 sequences are LGHNA and YSLEER. CDR3 residues: CASSPEVGTSGSPAKNIQYF. CDR3 DNA: TGCGCCAGCAGCCCCGAAGTGGGGACTAGCGGGAGCCCCGCCAAAAACATTCAGTACTTC.

There are many counts of this clonotype. The chain has TRBV4-2 and TRBJ2-3; D possibly corresponds to TRBD2 (5 bases). Looked up from germline, CDR1 is LGHNA and CDR2 is YNFKEQ. Trimming stripped 2 bases from V and 0 bases from J, with 15 bases between. The CDR3 totals 17 residues. CDR3 in DNA: TGTGCCAGCAGCCAAAGCGGTAGCAGATCTAGCACAGATACGCAGTATTTT. This sequence encodes CASSQSGSRSSTDTQYF.

In regard to this clonotype: A read error may produce the germline difference seen at one junction end. The rearrangement links TRBV4-1 to TRBJ2-1; tentative D call: TRBD1 (6 bases). Germline assignment: CDR1 MGHRA and CDR2 YSYEKL. This CDR3 contains 14 residues. The CDR3: CASSLRQVGGEQLF. The CDR3 region has the DNA TGCGCAAGCAGCCTTCGACAGGTCGGAGGCGAGCAGCTCTTC.

The rearrangement uses TRBV19 and TRBJ2-1, with D maybe TRBD2 (5 bases). The CDR3 spans 14 residues. The V end lost 4 bases, the J end lost 4 bases, and 11 bases lay between the germline ends. Germline V gene sequence: CDR1 LNHDA, CDR2 SQIVND (reference sequence). CDR3 DNA: TGTGCCAGTAGTACCTTAGCGAGTTACAATGAGCAGTTCTTC. Translation gives CASSTLASYNEQFF.